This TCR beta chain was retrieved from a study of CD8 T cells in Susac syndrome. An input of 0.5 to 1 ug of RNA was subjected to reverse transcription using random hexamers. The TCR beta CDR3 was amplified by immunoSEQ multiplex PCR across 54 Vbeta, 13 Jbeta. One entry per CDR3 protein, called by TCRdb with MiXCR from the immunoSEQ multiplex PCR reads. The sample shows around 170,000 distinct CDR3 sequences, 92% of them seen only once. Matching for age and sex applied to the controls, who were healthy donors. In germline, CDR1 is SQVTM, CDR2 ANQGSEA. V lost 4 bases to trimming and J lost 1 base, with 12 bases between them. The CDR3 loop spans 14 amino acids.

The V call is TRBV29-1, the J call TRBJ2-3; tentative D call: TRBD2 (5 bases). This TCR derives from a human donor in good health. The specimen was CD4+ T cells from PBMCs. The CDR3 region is CSVVSGIGTDTQYF. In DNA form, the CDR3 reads TGCAGCGTTGTGTCGGGAATCGGCACAGATACGCAGTATTTT.